This TCR beta chain was recorded in a study of blood T cell repertoires in COVID-19. Study overall: The study drew acute and convalescent COVID-19 samples from the United States, Italy and Spain. Sample material is recorded as cDNA or gDNA derived from T cells, B-cell-depleted T cells, or PBMCs.

Using immunoSEQ multiplex PCR, the repertoire was profiled, and TCRdb retains in-frame clones only, with some absent. The sample lists approximately 140,000 clones; under 90% were seen once. This CDR3 comprises 13 residues. V shed 6 bases and J shed 0 bases, with 7 bases lying between them. The chain links TRBV12-3 or TRBV12-4 to TRBJ2-3; possibly TRBD2 for D (6 bases). The TCR was taken from a woman aged 80 or over in a cohort sampled during active or convalescent COVID-19. Sample: peripheral blood. This CDR3 is CASRRGSTDTQYF. The CDR3 DNA follows: TGTGCCAGCAGACGGGGGAGCACAGATACGCAGTATTTT.